Reported below is one T cell receptor (beta chain). In this sample, this clone turned up once. Its antigen is unknown. No much larger clone exists at a distance of one base, and base qualities are not known. V lost 5 bases and J lost 1 base, and the count of bases not matched to a germline gene is 12. The germline V gene encodes CDR1 LNHDA and CDR2 SQIVND (reference sequence). The CDR3 starts with the cysteine, ends with the phenylalanine, and has 17 residues. Only the CDR3 portion is preserved as DNA: 51 bases, with reading frame beginning at the first base. This specimen belongs to a study of OX40 agonist ivuxolimab in advanced cancers. Context from the whole study: The costimulatory receptor OX40 (CD134) was targeted by ivuxolimab, a fully human IgG2 agonistic monoclonal antibody. Prior anti-PD-1, anti-PD-L1 or anti-CTLA-4 therapy was permitted, and 40% to 50% of dose-escalation patients had received checkpoint inhibitors. The purpose of peripheral TCRbeta sequencing was to test whether ivuxolimab changed TCR sequence diversity and led to clonal T-cell expansion. Partial responses occurred in three dose-escalation patients: two with cutaneous melanoma and one with hepatocellular carcinoma. The monotherapy dose-escalation portion (N of about 50 patients) of the phase I ivuxolimab trial is reported in the paper. Among the roughly 52 dose-escalation patients, around 20 had hepatocellular carcinoma, 15 or so melanoma, 9 renal cell carcinoma and 9 head and neck cancer. Intravenous ivuxolimab was administered to patients every 2 weeks at six dose levels: 0.01, 0.1, 0.3, 1.5, 3 and 10 mg/kg. In the dose-escalation cohort, more than 75% of patients were male, and the mean age was approximately 64 years, with a range of about 23 to 90.

The investigation overall reported the following: In the 0.1-3.0 mg/kg groups, partial responders were among the patients with the lowest normalized peripheral clonal expansion, particularly in CD8+ T cells. Which antigens the clonally expanded peripheral T cells were specific for was not determined. At doses of 0.1 to 3.0 mg/kg, clonal expansion of both CD4+ and CD8+ blood T cells was observed from baseline to week 6. After ivuxolimab, more expanded clones were found on average in CD8+ T cells than in CD4+ T cells. Low levels of normalized T-cell clonal expansion were also seen in some nonresponding patients.

Genomic DNA was extracted from sorted cells for sequencing of the TCRbeta CDR3 region. The immunoSEQ Assay was used to sequence the TCRbeta CDR3 regions. As stored in TCRdb, this immuneACCESS dataset retains in-frame rearrangements with V and J assigned. A fraction of the clones does not appear; measured against another copy, unresolved V genes explain less than half of the discrepancy, and the remainder lacks a known reason. This sample is represented by about 43,000 clones; 86% of them were singletons. Jointly, the top ten make up about 16% of the sample. The trial excluded patients who had a history of autoimmune disease or were on systemic immunosuppression. Peripheral blood for TCR sequencing was drawn from every dose cohort at baseline, at cycle 4 day 1 and at cycle 7 day 1. The samples were taken from a phase I, first-in-human, multicenter, open-label dose-escalation trial of ivuxolimab. The trial enrolled adults with locally advanced or metastatic head and neck squamous cell, hepatocellular, melanoma or renal cell carcinoma. Before TCR sequencing, CD4+ T cells and CD8+ T cells were sorted from peripheral blood as separate populations.

The V and J segments used are TRBV19 and TRBJ1-1; 8 bases in between match TRBD1. This sequence originates from an adult with an advanced solid tumor such as melanoma, head and neck, liver or kidney cancer. The sample consisted of CD4+ or CD8+ T cells sorted from blood, taken in a trial of the OX40 agonist ivuxolimab. The bases read TGTGCCAGTAGTTACGCGCCAGGGGGCGAATGGAACACTGAAGCTTTCTTT. Protein translation: CASSYAPGGEWNTEAFF.